The rows below give T cell receptor beta chains drawn from one sample of a study of blood T cell repertoires in COVID-19. Sequenced by immunoSEQ multiplex PCR; TCRdb stores in-frame clones only, minus some. Altogether roughly 200,000 clones are present, 76% being singletons, with the ten largest covering approximately 9%. Sequencing was done on a sample of peripheral blood. These TCRs come from a woman between 45 and 65 years old with active or convalescent COVID-19. The conserved cysteine and the conserved F or W are not part of the CDR3 here. Fields, in order: clone size, J gene, V gene, CDR3 protein. Rows may omit the clone size; those that give it use once, few, many or a size class.

>.|TRBJ1-4|TRBV11-2
ASSSEPGTVINEKLF
>.|TRBJ1-6|TRBV2
ASSEEGNSPLH
>.|TRBJ1-4|TRBV3-1/TRBV3-2
ASSPPTSATNEKLF
>.|TRBJ1-4|TRBV4-1
ASSQDKGALMVEKLF
>.|TRBJ2-7|TRBV18
ASSPNGGAGYEQY
>.|TRBJ1-3|TRBV2
ASSPSQTVGNTIY
>.|TRBJ1-4|TRBV5-1
ASSFGMPGGNEKLF
>.|TRBJ1-3|TRBV7-2
ASSRRGTGGAGGNTIY
>.|TRBJ1-2|TRBV3-1/TRBV3-2
ASTRRPGGNYGYT
>few|TRBJ2-2|TRBV11-3
ASSPPRDRNTGELF
>.|TRBJ2-1|TRBV5-1
ASSLGGGSGNEQF
>.|TRBJ2-2|TRBV7-6
ASSPRTGAAGELF
>.|TRBJ1-1|TRBV7-2
ASSLAGHTEAF
>.|TRBJ2-7|TRBV13
ASSRGYEQY
>.|TRBJ2-1|TRBV18
ASSPSLAGHLNEQF
>.|TRBJ2-5|TRBV6-2/TRBV6-3
ASSPSRGQETQY
>.|TRBJ2-5|TRBV19
ASASIGLGQETQY
>.|TRBJ2-3|TRBV19
ASSIAVTDTQY
>.|TRBJ2-2|TRBV27
ASSLTRSGELF
>few|TRBJ1-2|TRBV19
ASSASENYGYT
>.|TRBJ2-7|TRBV5-1
ASSWETGTGGEQY
>.|TRBJ2-1|TRBV3-1/TRBV3-2
ASGDRGRNEQF
>.|TRBJ1-5|TRBV20-1
SASDRGNQPQH
>.|TRBJ2-2|TRBV5-1
ASSGTSGAGELF
>.|TRBJ2-1|TRBV6-6
ASSPLLAGYNEQF